This is a list of T cell receptor beta chains from one sample in a study of T cell responses to AZD1222 COVID-19 vaccine. Measured with immunoSEQ multiplex PCR; TCRdb has only the in-frame clones, and not every one. Here the sample spans about 150,000 clones, roughly nine tenths being singletons. The sequences come from peripheral blood, collected after recovery from COVID-19. The source of these receptors is an adult who had recovered from COVID-19. CDR3s include the opening cysteine and the closing phenylalanine or tryptophan. A D gene is named only where the DNA matches it firmly. Expanded clones are given a class, and other clones once, few, many or no size at all.

.	.	TRBV29-1	TRBJ1-4	CSVRDPNEKLFF	TGCAGCGTAAGGGACCCAAATGAAAAACTGTTTTTT
.	.	TRBV9	TRBJ1-1	CASSVGVGMGNTEAFF	TGTGCCAGCAGCGTAGGAGTAGGGATGGGGAACACTGAAGCTTTCTTT
TRBD1	.	TRBV4-2	TRBJ2-5	CASSQEGLSRGRIVQETQYF	TGTGCCAGCAGCCAAGAAGGGCTGTCCAGGGGGCGCATAGTTCAAGAGACCCAGTACTTC
TRBD1	.	TRBV5-1	TRBJ1-5	CASSPTGVNQPQHF	TGCGCCAGCAGCCCCACAGGGGTCAATCAGCCCCAGCATTTT
.	.	TRBV27	TRBJ2-7	CASSISSLSAYEQYF	TGTGCCAGCAGTATCTCTAGCCTATCGGCCTACGAGCAGTACTTC
.	.	TRBV6-2/TRBV6-3	TRBJ1-1	CASSYSTGSTEAFF	TGTGCCAGCAGTTACTCCACAGGTTCAACTGAAGCTTTCTTT
.	.	TRBV2	TRBJ1-5	CASSEAGQLPQHF	TGTGCCAGCAGTGAAGCAGGTCAGCTGCCCCAGCATTTT
.	.	TRBV19	TRBJ1-3	CASSIGSPGNTIYF	TGTGCCAGTAGTATTGGGTCACCCGGAAACACCATATATTTT
TRBD1	.	TRBV29-1	TRBJ1-1	CSAGGQTNTEAFF	TGCAGCGCCGGGGGACAGACGAACACTGAAGCTTTCTTT
.	.	TRBV3-1/TRBV3-2	TRBJ2-7	CASSSSSYEQYF	TGTGCCAGCAGCTCCAGTTCGTACGAGCAGTACTTC
.	.	TRBV10-3	TRBJ1-5	CAISESQGTGRQPQHF	TGTGCCATCAGTGAGTCGCAGGGAACGGGGAGACAGCCCCAGCATTTT
TRBD2	.	TRBV4-1	TRBJ2-7	CASSQGTSGYYEQYF	TGCGCCAGCAGCCAAGGGACTAGCGGTTACTACGAGCAGTACTTC
.	.	TRBV10-3	TRBJ2-5	CAISTTEKETQYF	TGTGCCATCAGTACTACAGAAAAAGAGACCCAGTACTTC
.	.	TRBV27	TRBJ1-1	CASRYSNKNTEAFF	TGTGCCAGCAGATATTCCAACAAGAACACTGAAGCTTTCTTT
.	.	TRBV7-9	TRBJ1-5	CASSLVGKPQHF	TGTGCCAGCAGCTTAGTCGGGAAGCCCCAGCATTTT
.	.	TRBV24-1	TRBJ2-3	CATSDQHTASTDTQYF	TGTGCCACCAGTGATCAGCATACGGCTAGCACAGATACGCAGTATTTT
TRBD1	.	TRBV11-2	TRBJ2-5	CASSLIPGQGSETQYF	TGTGCCAGCAGCTTAATACCGGGACAGGGAAGCGAGACCCAGTACTTC
.	.	TRBV5-8	TRBJ2-3	CASSLDGGQGTDTQYF	TGTGCCAGCAGCTTGGACGGGGGCCAGGGCACAGATACGCAGTATTTT
.	.	TRBV10-3	TRBJ1-2	CASKEGHANYGYTF	TGTGCCTCGAAGGAGGGTCACGCTAACTATGGCTACACCTTC
.	.	TRBV28	TRBJ1-2	CASSLWASEQSYGYTF	TGTGCCAGCAGTTTATGGGCTTCGGAACAGAGCTATGGCTACACCTTC
.	once	TRBV25-1	TRBJ2-5	CASSRGSGAQYF	TGTGCCAGCAGTAGGGGTTCTGGGGCCCAGTACTTC
.	.	TRBV19	TRBJ2-6	CASSIGGGANVLTF	TGTGCCAGTAGTATAGGTGGTGGGGCCAACGTCCTGACTTTC
TRBD1	.	TRBV5-1	TRBJ1-3	CASSLNRGPSGNTIYF	TGCGCCAGCAGCTTGAACAGGGGGCCTTCTGGAAACACCATATATTTT
TRBD2	.	TRBV5-1	TRBJ2-7	CASSSTGGSYEQYF	TGCGCCAGCAGCTCCACGGGGGGATCCTACGAGCAGTACTTC
TRBD1	.	TRBV28	TRBJ1-2	CASGTGIYGYTF	TGTGCCAGCGGGACAGGGATATATGGCTACACCTTC
TRBD2	.	TRBV5-4	TRBJ2-1	CASSAQQRGGINEQFF	TGTGCCAGCAGCGCCCAGCAGCGGGGGGGCATAAATGAGCAGTTCTTC
.	.	TRBV7-9	TRBJ1-2	CASSTIQLNYGYTF	TGTGCCAGCAGCACCATACAGCTTAACTATGGCTACACCTTC
.	.	TRBV7-9	TRBJ2-7	CASSAGNEQYF	TGTGCCAGCAGCGCAGGGAACGAGCAGTACTTC
.	.	TRBV10-3	TRBJ1-5	CAISGSSNQPQHF	TGTGCCATCAGTGGGTCGAGTAATCAGCCCCAGCATTTT
.	.	TRBV5-5	TRBJ1-2	CASSLVGRANYGYTF	TGTGCCAGCAGCTTGGTTGGGAGGGCAAACTATGGCTACACCTTC
.	.	TRBV11-2	TRBJ2-7	CASSFGSYEQYF	TGTGCCAGCAGCTTTGGCTCCTACGAGCAGTACTTC
TRBD2	.	TRBV11-1	TRBJ2-3	CASSLGLGLYTDTQYF	TGTGCCAGCAGCTTAGGGTTGGGACTATACACAGATACGCAGTATTTT
TRBD1	.	TRBV7-9	TRBJ1-1	CASSLTGGTEAFF	TGTGCCAGCAGCTTGACAGGGGGAACTGAAGCTTTCTTT
.	.	TRBV5-4	TRBJ1-2	CASTTLGANYGYTF	TGTGCCAGCACCACGTTGGGAGCTAACTATGGCTACACCTTC
.	.	TRBV15	TRBJ2-1	CATSRDEASEFF	TGTGCCACCAGCAGAGATGAGGCTAGCGAGTTCTTC
.	.	TRBV7-2	TRBJ1-6	CASSLVARPSSYNSPLHF	TGTGCCAGCAGCTTAGTTGCCAGACCCAGCTCCTATAATTCACCCCTCCACTTT
.	.	TRBV5-4	TRBJ1-2	CASSLEVEDYGYTF	TGTGCCAGCAGCTTGGAGGTAGAAGACTATGGCTACACCTTC
TRBD1	.	TRBV5-1	TRBJ1-6	CASSPDRVGNSPLHF	TGCGCCAGCAGCCCCGACAGGGTCGGGAATTCACCCCTCCACTTT
.	.	TRBV5-4	TRBJ1-2	CASSSQSYGYTF	TGTGCCAGCAGCTCCCAGAGCTATGGCTACACCTTC
.	.	TRBV6-1	TRBJ1-6	CASSEAAAGAYNSPLHF	TGTGCCAGCAGTGAAGCAGCGGCCGGGGCCTATAATTCACCCCTCCACTTT
.	.	TRBV10-2	TRBJ2-3	CASKGSDTDTQYF	TGCGCCAGCAAGGGAAGCGATACAGATACGCAGTATTTT
TRBD1	.	TRBV6-5	TRBJ1-1	CASSPQTGGWTEAFF	TGTGCCAGCAGTCCCCAGACAGGGGGCTGGACTGAAGCTTTCTTT
.	once	TRBV6-5	TRBJ2-1	CASSYSFGVNNEQFF	TGTGCCAGCAGTTACTCGTTTGGGGTTAACAATGAGCAGTTCTTC
.	.	TRBV19	TRBJ2-3	CASMWGPGGTDTQYF	TGTGCCAGTATGTGGGGCCCCGGCGGCACAGATACGCAGTATTTT
.	.	TRBV7-3	TRBJ2-3	CASSPWRMDTQYF	TGTGCCAGCAGCCCTTGGCGGATGGATACGCAGTATTTT
TRBD2	.	TRBV10-3	TRBJ2-1	CAISESGLAGTSYNEQFF	TGTGCCATCAGTGAGTCTGGACTAGCGGGAACCTCCTACAATGAGCAGTTCTTC
TRBD1	.	TRBV9	TRBJ1-6	CASSPVGTGANSPLHF	TGTGCCAGCAGCCCTGTCGGGACAGGGGCTAATTCACCCCTCCACTTT
.	.	TRBV6-6	TRBJ1-1	CASSGEGSTEAFF	TGTGCCAGCAGTGGCGAGGGGAGCACTGAAGCTTTCTTT
.	once	TRBV16	TRBJ1-5	CASSHPLSSAQHF	TGTGCCAGCAGCCACCCCTTGTCGAGTGCCCAGCATTTT